The 12 T cell receptor beta chains reported below all come from one sample, sequenced in a study of T cells in Graves' hyperthyroidism and ophthalmopathy (dated by TCRdb to between 2019 and 2020). The library was produced with multiplex PCR. The data were produced on an Illumina HiSeq 2000. TCR beta CDR3 regions were amplified from RNA transcripts. A first-round RT-PCR of the TCR CDR3 used the HTBI primer set with the Qiagen OneStep RT-PCR kit. Through fastp at Q25 and MiXCR, TCRdb rebuilt clones from the public reads, retaining in-frame beta chains. Merged by CDR3 protein, the rows form single entries marked with the most common genes and DNA. Here the sample has approximately 640,000 distinct CDR3 sequences; approximately 15% occur a single time. The ten largest make up around 15% of the sample. Source material: blood. These receptors came from a man in his fifties or sixties with Graves' hyperthyroidism.

The V gene is TRBV6-5, the J gene TRBJ1-1; no definite D call. The CDR3 loop spans 14 amino acids. The V end lost 0 bases, the J end lost 6 bases, and 11 bases lay between the germline ends. The V gene's germline CDR1 is MNHEY and CDR2 SVGAGI. Written as DNA, the CDR3 is TGTGCCAGCAGTTACTCGCGTATTGGCGCTGAAGCTTTCTTT. Protein sequence: CASSYSRIGAEAFF.

The rearrangement uses TRBV6-2 or TRBV6-3 and TRBJ2-7; 7 bases are shared with TRBD1. CDR1 and CDR2 (germline): MNHEY, SVGEGT. There are 12 residues in the CDR3. The J segment lost 5 bases and the V segment lost 6 bases, leaving 4 bases of the junction unmatched. This chain's CDR3 is CASSRTGDEQYF. The CDR3 DNA sequence: TGTGCCAGCAGCCGGACAGGAGACGAGCAGTACTTC.

At least ten counts were recorded for this clonotype. This chain uses TRBV2 with TRBJ2-5, with D unresolved. Trimming shortened V by 9 bases and J by 2 bases, and 10 bases separated the two germline ends. Germline V gives CDR1 SNHLY, CDR2 FYNNEI. This CDR3 contains 12 residues. The CDR3 protein is CASRRSQETQYF. Here the CDR3 DNA reads TGTGCCAGTAGGCGTTCTCAAGAGACCCAGTACTTC.

This clonotype was detected many times. The chain couples TRBV2 to TRBJ1-5; D perhaps matches TRBD1 (6 bases). Germline V gene data show CDR1 as SNHLY and CDR2 as FYNNEI. V lost 4 bases, J lost 7 bases, and 20 bases lay in between. The CDR3 runs 16 residues. In DNA, the CDR3 is TGTGCCAGCAGTGGGGGTGGGGCCAGGGGAGGCCAGCCCCAGCATTTT. Its translation is CASSGGGARGGQPQHF.

With regard to this clonotype: The junction differs from germline at one of its ends, possibly a read error. V gene TRBV19 combines with J gene TRBJ2-7, with 10 bases identical to TRBD2. This CDR3 has 17 residues. From germline, CDR1 is LNHDA and CDR2 SQIVND (reference sequence). Here the CDR3 DNA reads TGTGCCGGTAGTATCGGGCTAGCGGGAGCCGTAAAGGACGAGCAGTACTTC. It specifies CAGSIGLAGAVKDEQYF.

The genes are TRBV12-3 or TRBV12-4 and TRBJ2-4; TRBD2 aligns across 8 bases. J was trimmed by 7 bases and V by 3 bases; bases with no gene match: 5. The CDR3 is 14 residues long. The CDR3 DNA reads TGTGCCAGCAGTTTTCGGGAGGGCGGGAACATTCAGTACTTC. It specifies CASSFREGGNIQYF.

In this sample, this clonotype turned up a few times. The rearrangement links TRBV6-2 or TRBV6-3 to TRBJ2-5; no definite D call. The CDR3 is 14 residues long. In germline, CDR1 is MNHEY, CDR2 SVGEGT. With 4 bases removed from V and 0 bases from J, the gap between germline ends came to 9 bases. The chain's CDR3 is CASSSARYQETQYF. CDR3 DNA: TGTGCCAGCAGTTCAGCGCGGTACCAAGAGACCCAGTACTTC.

This clonotype appeared many times. DNA of the CDR3: TGTGCCAGCAGTTTACACCGACAGGGGGCTAGTGAGCAGTACTTC. Amino acids: CASSLHRQGASEQYF. The chain joins TRBV28 to TRBJ2-7, with 10 bases matching TRBD1. V trimming: 2 bases; J trimming: 7 bases; junction bases outside the gene matches: 8. CDR3 size: 15 residues. Germline V gene lookup returns CDR1 MDHEN and CDR2 SYDVKM.

This clonotype was seen more than once but under ten times. The genes are TRBV5-1 and TRBJ1-5, with D maybe TRBD1 (5 bases). This CDR3 region has 16 residues. V lost 0 bases and J 3 bases, leaving 13 bases between the germline ends. The germline V gene encodes CDR1 SGHRS and CDR2 YFSETQ. CDR3 region: CASSLGGGGNNQPQHF. The CDR3 nucleotides read TGCGCCAGCAGCTTGGGGGGGGGGGGGAACAATCAGCCCCAGCATTTT.

V is TRBV18 and J is TRBJ2-1; D is perhaps TRBD2 (5 bases). The germline gives CDR1 KGHSH, CDR2 LQKENI. The CDR3 runs 15 residues. V was pared by 3 bases and J by 5 bases, with 14 bases between. Here the CDR3 reads CASSPPGILNNEQFF. The CDR3, as DNA: TGTGCCAGCTCACCCCCCGGGATTCTTAACAATGAGCAGTTCTTC.

V is TRBV24-1 and J is TRBJ2-7, with TRBD2 matching 9 bases. Losses at the gene ends were 4 bases for V and 3 bases for J; bases not matched to a gene: 9. This CDR3 contains 16 residues. Germline V gene sequence: CDR1 KGHDR, CDR2 SFDVKD. The CDR3 bases are TGTGCCACCAGTGACCCTACCAGCGGGAGGAACTACGAGCAGTACTTC. Translation: CATSDPTSGRNYEQYF.

The V and J genes are TRBV20-1 and TRBJ2-3; 7 positions agree with TRBD2. Per the germline V gene, CDR1 is DFQATT and CDR2 is SNEGSKA (reference sequence). J was trimmed by 3 bases and V by 5 bases; bases with no gene match: 14. The CDR3 contains 16 residues. For the CDR3, the DNA is TGCAGTGCTGACGGCCGCCCGGGACTACATACAGATACGCAGTATTTT. Translating it yields CSADGRPGLHTDTQYF.